Sequencing of this TCR beta chain was carried out in a study of blood T cell repertoires in COVID-19. Germline V gene lookup returns CDR1 LGHNT and CDR2 FRNRAP. V was trimmed by 0 bases and J by 0 bases, leaving 9 bases between them. CDR3 length equals 16 residues. This clone was found once. Method: immunoSEQ multiplex PCR; TCRdb's copy keeps in-frame clones and lacks some. The table has 75,000 to 90,000 clones, approximately 86% seen once; the top ten hold around 5.3%. The chain joins TRBV12-5 to TRBJ2-1, with D unresolved. Sequenced material: peripheral blood. The source is a man aged 45-65 years with active or convalescent COVID-19. For the CDR3, the DNA is TGTGCTAGTGGTTTGGTGGGCCGAAGCTCCTACAATGAGCAGTTCTTC. This codes for CASGLVGRSSYNEQFF.